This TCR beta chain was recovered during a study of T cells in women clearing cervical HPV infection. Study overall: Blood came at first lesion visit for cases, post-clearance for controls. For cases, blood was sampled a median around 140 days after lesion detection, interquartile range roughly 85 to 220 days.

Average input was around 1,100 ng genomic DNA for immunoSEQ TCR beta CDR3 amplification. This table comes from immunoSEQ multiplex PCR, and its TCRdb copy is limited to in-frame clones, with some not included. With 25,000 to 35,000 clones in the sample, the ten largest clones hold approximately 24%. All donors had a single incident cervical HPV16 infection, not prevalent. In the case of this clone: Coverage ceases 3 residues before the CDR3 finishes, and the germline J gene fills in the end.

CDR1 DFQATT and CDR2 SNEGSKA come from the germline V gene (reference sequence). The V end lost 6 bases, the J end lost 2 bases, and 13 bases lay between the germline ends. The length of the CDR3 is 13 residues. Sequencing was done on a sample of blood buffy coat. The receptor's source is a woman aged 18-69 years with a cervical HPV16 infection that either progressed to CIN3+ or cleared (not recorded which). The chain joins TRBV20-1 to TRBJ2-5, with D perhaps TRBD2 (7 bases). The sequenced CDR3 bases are TGCAGTGCCCTAGGGGGGGGACAAGAGACC. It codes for CSALGGGQET. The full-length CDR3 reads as CSALGGGQETQYF.